The TCR beta chain described here comes from a study of T cells in Graves' hyperthyroidism and ophthalmopathy. Study summary: Initial diagnosis, before any treatment, was when peripheral blood was collected.

This clonotype was recorded many times. The antigen remains undetermined. The germline V and J ends were trimmed by 0 bases and 1 base, with 21 bases remaining between them. Germline V gene lookup returns CDR1 MNHNY and CDR2 SVGAGI (reference sequence). The CDR3 spans 19 residues. Amplified TCR beta CDR3 regions derived from RNA transcripts. The study used the HTBI primer set for a first-round RT-PCR of the TCR CDR3. TCRdb re-derived calls from the multiplex PCR reads in MiXCR, one entry per CDR3 protein. The sample records about 640,000 distinct CDR3 sequences, about 20% being singletons. The study's findings and limits: Most expanded thyroid clonotypes above 0.001 recurred in blood.

The genes are TRBV6-6 and TRBJ1-1, with D hard to call. This TCR derives from a man aged 25-40 years with Graves' ophthalmopathy. The sample consisted of blood. The CDR3 nucleotides read TGTGCCAGCAGTTACTCCGGCTTGGGTTTGGGAGAAAGGAACACTGAAGCTTTCTTT. Translated: CASSYSGLGLGERNTEAFF.